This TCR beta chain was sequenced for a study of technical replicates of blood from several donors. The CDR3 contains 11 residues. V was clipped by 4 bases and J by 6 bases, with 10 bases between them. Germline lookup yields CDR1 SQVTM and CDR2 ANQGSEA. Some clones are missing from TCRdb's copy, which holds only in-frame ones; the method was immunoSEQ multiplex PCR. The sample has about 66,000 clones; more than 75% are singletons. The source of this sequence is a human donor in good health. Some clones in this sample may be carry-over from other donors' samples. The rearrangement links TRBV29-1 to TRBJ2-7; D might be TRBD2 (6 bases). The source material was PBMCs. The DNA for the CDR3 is TGCAGCGTTGTTTCCGGGAGCGAGCAGTACTTC. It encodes CSVVSGSEQYF.